The rows below give T cell receptor beta chains drawn from one sample of a study of T cells in Graves' hyperthyroidism and ophthalmopathy. MiXCR, run by TCRdb on the multiplex PCR reads, gives a single entry per CDR3 protein. Found here are more than 350,000 distinct CDR3 sequences, 15% to 20% of them singletons; the top ten hold around a third. Sequenced input: blood. Receptors originate from a woman in her 30s with Graves' hyperthyroidism that later progressed to Graves' ophthalmopathy. The conserved cysteine and the conserved F or W are not part of the CDR3 here. A D gene is named only where the DNA matches it firmly.

j_call	cdr3_length	d_call	v_call	cdr3_aa
TRBJ1-5	11	NA	TRBV6-2/TRBV6-3	ASSDHSNQPQH
TRBJ2-1	10	NA	TRBV27	ASSFIRGEQF
TRBJ2-1	11	NA	TRBV5-1	ASRSTLSNEQF
TRBJ2-3	14	TRBD1	TRBV25-1	ASSPFLRGSTDTQY
TRBJ2-5	11	NA	TRBV7-9	ASSWGGRETQY
TRBJ1-6	11	NA	TRBV2	ASSEVANSPLH
TRBJ2-2	17	NA	TRBV3-1	ASSAGSAGVLTNTGELF
TRBJ2-1	12	TRBD1	TRBV7-8	ASSLAETGVEQF
TRBJ2-1	14	TRBD2	TRBV5-1	ASSSGSGGTYNEQF
TRBJ2-5	11	NA	TRBV20-1	SASQVEGETQY
TRBJ1-1	12	NA	TRBV12-3/TRBV12-4	ASSLSGHNTEAF
TRBJ1-4	14	NA	TRBV11-2	ASSLAGGVAGEKLF
TRBJ2-2	14	TRBD2	TRBV19	ASSIGGGVNTGELF
TRBJ2-7	11	NA	TRBV6-1	ASSWVGNYEQY
TRBJ2-1	11	NA	TRBV5-4	ASSLEQVDEQF
TRBJ2-4	11	TRBD1	TRBV29-1	SVEGGTGNIQY
TRBJ2-7	12	NA	TRBV6-5	ASSYIGGDYEQY
TRBJ1-5	18	TRBD1	TRBV3-1	ASSQDYPGTGVGWNQPQH
TRBJ2-7	10	NA	TRBV28	ASSFTDLGQY
TRBJ2-7	11	NA	TRBV24-1	ATSDMFPYEQY